The sequence of this T cell receptor beta chain was determined in a study of control samples from healthy donors and cancer patients. Libraries were prepared by immunoSEQ multiplex PCR; TCRdb keeps only in-frame clonotypes and omits some of them. The sample lists around 170,000 clones; 88% were seen once. The CDR3 length is 14 residues. V gave up 0 bases and J gave up 3 bases, with 9 bases separating them. Germline CDR1 reads SGHRS; CDR2 reads YFSETQ. The TCR sequence derives from a woman in her thirties in good health. The chain has TRBV5-1 and TRBJ1-1, with D perhaps matching TRBD1 (5 bases). The sequencing sample was made of blood. This CDR3 is CASSLAGDHTEAFF. DNA for the CDR3: TGCGCCAGCAGCTTGGCGGGGGATCACACTGAAGCTTTCTTT.